What follows are 4 T cell receptor beta chains derived from one specimen sequenced in a study of post-analysis software for immune sequencing data. Overall study results and limits: Among 5 or 6 TRBV segments more frequent in patients than controls were TRBV5-6, TRBV5-1 and TRBV20-1.

Sequencing libraries made from TCR beta cDNA carried unique molecular identifiers. Each CDR3 protein is one row after TCRdb ran MiXCR on the PCR reads. Of roughly 400,000 distinct CDR3 sequences detected, roughly 40% appear once; the ten largest clones hold 6% to 9%. Their specific antigens are unknown. Sequences were obtained from blood. Receptors were obtained from a girl aged 2 to 9 with multiple sclerosis.

The genes are TRBV7-9 and TRBJ2-1, with a possible D match to TRBD2 (6 bases). The germline gives CDR1 SEHNR, CDR2 FQNEAQ (reference sequence). The V and J ends lost 5 bases and 12 bases respectively, with 17 bases between them. The CDR3 spans 13 residues. The chain's CDR3 is CASSNRELQAQFF. CDR3 coding DNA: TGTGCCAGCAGCAACCGGGAGCTCCAAGCGCAGTTCTTC.

This clonotype was found once. This chain uses TRBV4-1 with TRBJ1-2, with 10 bases matching TRBD1. V shed 3 bases, J shed 7 bases, and the junction held 5 bases outside the gene matches. This CDR3 has 14 amino acids. Per the germline V gene, CDR1 is MGHRA and CDR2 is YSYEKL. CDR3 amino acids: CASSQGQGKGGYTF. The CDR3 DNA sequence: TGCGCCAGCAGCCAGGGACAGGGGAAAGGTGGCTACACCTTC.

The rearrangement uses TRBV7-2 and TRBJ1-5; 10 bases fit TRBD1. Germline V gene sequence: CDR1 SGHTA, CDR2 FQGNSA. The junction had 5 bases not matched to a gene; V was cut back by 5 bases and J by 4 bases. This CDR3 comprises 15 residues. The CDR3 coding sequence is TGTGCCAGCAGCGCCGACAGGGGGCCTAATCAGCCCCAGCATTTT. It is translated as CASSADRGPNQPQHF.

CDR3 in DNA: TGTGCCAGCAGTTTAGGGACAGTCGGAGGGTCTACGCAGTATTTT. The encoded protein is CASSLGTVGGSTQYF. This chain connects TRBV12-3 or TRBV12-4 to TRBJ2-3; D might be TRBD1 or TRBD2, each matching 6 bases. This CDR3 comprises 15 residues. Deletions cut 1 base from V and 8 bases from J, with 16 bases between.